Listed below are T cell receptor beta chains from one sample, sequenced in a study of shared clonotypes between healthy human individuals. The table came from immunoSEQ multiplex PCR; TCRdb's copy has only in-frame clones and leaves some out. The repertoire holds approximately 720,000 clones, 72% seen once, with under 2% in the top ten. The sequenced sample consisted of memory CD4+ T cells sorted from blood. All receptors come from a woman younger than 45 in good health. The CDR3 runs from the conserved cysteine through the conserved F or W. The D gene is left open where the match is weak. Size is omitted from some rows. Given values are once, few, many or a class for expanded clones.

TRBD2	TRBV28	.	TRBJ2-1	TGTGCCAGCACGGGACTAGTTGTCCATGAGCAGTTCTTC	CASTGLVVHEQFF
.	TRBV2	.	TRBJ2-1	TGTGCCAGCGCACAGATCAATGAGCAGTTCTTC	CASAQINEQFF
.	TRBV7-9	few	TRBJ1-5	TGTGCCAGCAGCTTGGGTGGGCACAATCAGCCCCAGCATTTT	CASSLGGHNQPQHF
.	TRBV7-9	.	TRBJ2-3	TGTGCCAGCATCCTCACAGATACGCAGTATTTT	CASILTDTQYF
.	TRBV28	.	TRBJ1-6	TGTGCCAGCAAGAGGGGACATAATTCACCCCTCCACTTT	CASKRGHNSPLHF
.	TRBV18	.	TRBJ2-5	TGTGCCAGCTCCCCCGGGGGTGAGACCCAGTACTTC	CASSPGGETQYF
TRBD1	TRBV9	.	TRBJ1-2	TGTGCCAGCAGCCTCGGGACAGATCACTATGGCTACACCTTC	CASSLGTDHYGYTF
TRBD2	TRBV9	.	TRBJ2-1	TGTGCCAGCAGCGCTGGAGGGACTAGCGGGAGTGGCCTACAGTTCTTC	CASSAGGTSGSGLQFF
.	TRBV5-6	few	TRBJ2-7	TGTGCCAGCAGCCCGCGGGACACCCCGTCCGGGCAGTACTTC	CASSPRDTPSGQYF
.	TRBV9	.	TRBJ2-3	TGTGCCAGCAGCCTAGGGGGGGGCACAGATACGCAGTATTTT	CASSLGGGTDTQYF
.	TRBV19	.	TRBJ2-3	TGTGCCAGTAGGCGGGATTTCACAGATACGCAGTATTTT	CASRRDFTDTQYF
.	TRBV27	.	TRBJ2-1	TGTGCCAGCAGCCCGTCGGGGGGCAGTGAGCAGTTCTTC	CASSPSGGSEQFF
TRBD1	TRBV19	once	TRBJ1-1	TGTGCCAGTAGTCCAACAGGGGGCCGAACTGAAGCTTTCTTT	CASSPTGGRTEAFF
.	TRBV20-1	few	TRBJ1-2	TGCAGTGCTAGCCGGACGGATGGCTACACCTTC	CSASRTDGYTF
TRBD2	TRBV4-1	.	TRBJ2-3	TGCGCCAGCAGCCAAGGGCGGGAGTGGGGGGTGGATACGCAGTATTTT	CASSQGREWGVDTQYF
.	TRBV5-4	.	TRBJ1-3	TGTGCCAGCAGCCAATTCTCGACTGCTAGCTCTGGAAACACCATATATTTT	CASSQFSTASSGNTIYF
TRBD1	TRBV18	.	TRBJ1-1	TGTGCCAGCTCACTTACAGGGGACACTGAAGCTTTCTTT	CASSLTGDTEAFF
.	TRBV6-5	.	TRBJ1-1	TGTGCCAGCAGTTACTCATTAGGCATGAACACTGAAGCTTTCTTT	CASSYSLGMNTEAFF
TRBD1	TRBV10-3	once	TRBJ2-2	TGTGCCATCAGTGAGTGGGGGACAGAGAACACCGGGGAGCTGTTTTTT	CAISEWGTENTGELFF
TRBD2	TRBV29-1	many	TRBJ2-3	TGCAGCGCTATCGGGACTAGCGGGAGAAGGGATACGCAGTATTTT	CSAIGTSGRRDTQYF
.	TRBV7-9	.	TRBJ2-5	TGTGCCAGCAGCTTTAATACAGGCCCGTACCAAGAGACCCAGTACTTC	CASSFNTGPYQETQYF
TRBD2	TRBV19	.	TRBJ2-5	TGTGCCAGTAGACGAAGGACTAGCGGGAGTTCCGCAATATTGGAGACCCAGTACTTC	CASRRRTSGSSAILETQYF